The T cell receptor beta chain described here comes from a study of cytomegalovirus exposure and HLA in healthy donors (dated by TCRdb to 2017 to 2019). About the full investigation: According to a later analysis, the 120 or so validation repertoires were produced on the same platform as the roughly 600 repertoires of the first cohort. The study aimed to test whether cataloging public T cell receptors could reveal signatures of past pathogen exposure. Besides the first cohort of around 670 subjects, a separate validation cohort made up of around 120 different subjects was used. To predict cytomegalovirus infection status, the study combined high-throughput TCR immunosequencing, statistical association of individual TCRs with disease status, and machine learning.

Overall study results and their limits: A later analysis lacked HLA typing for the validation cohort, so it scored co-occurrence in that cohort across all 120 or so repertoires. While some public TCRs were present in many individuals, most TCR sequences turned up only very rarely across donors. It was suggested by the authors that the approach could potentially be generalized to other disease states and immunological phenotypes. Of the cluster scores, 85% to 95% were above 0 in a later analysis, which found that TCRs clustered in the first cohort also tended to co-occur in the 95 to 150 validation repertoires. The classifier was reported to diagnose cytomegalovirus status with high specificity and sensitivity in both the original cohort and the validation cohort. In the study, 150 to 200 TCR beta chains were listed as associated with cytomegalovirus. In vitro tests confirmed that a few of the cytomegalovirus-associated TCR beta chains recognize cytomegalovirus antigens.

The CDR3, cysteine through phenylalanine, is 18 amino acids long. Of the read, only the CDR3 DNA is kept; its 54 bases are in frame from base 1. CDR1 and CDR2 were assigned from the germline V gene (reference sequence) as LNHDA and SQIVND. Unmatched junction bases come to 14, with V trimmed by 7 bases and J by 2 bases. As regards this clone: The clone's antigen remains unknown. Base qualities are not provided; no much larger clone lies one nucleotide away.

The method behind the library was the immunoSEQ multiplex PCR assay. The published analysis was carried out like this. To diagnose cytomegalovirus status from the catalog of TCR beta chain sequences, a statistical classification framework was built. TCRdb's version of the immuneACCESS table is confined to in-frame rearrangements and falls short of the full clone set. An unresolved V gene accounts for under half of the shortfall where checked; the remainder is of unknown origin. Clonal size and the V and J genes are those of that table, whereas D and trimming came from the DNA. Present in this sample are some 130,000 clones, 84% of which were seen just once. Almost 1.5% of the sample rests with the top ten. The donors were included in the validation cohort of approximately 120 subjects, a group kept apart from the roughly 680-subject first cohort.

The V and J segments used are TRBV19 and TRBJ2-2, and TRBD2 aligns with 9 junction nucleotides. The sample comprised PBMCs. The TCR originated in a young woman in good health and CMV-seronegative. Here is the DNA: TGTGCCAGTAACCGAGGCGGGGGGGACAACTATAACACCGGGGAGCTGTTTTTT. This encodes CASNRGGGDNYNTGELFF.